A selection of T cell receptor beta chains follows, all from one sample in a study of blood T cells in healthy people across ages. Via MiXCR, TCRdb re-called the 5' RACE reads, giving one row per CDR3 protein. Of around 1,700,000 distinct CDR3 sequences listed, about 28% were seen once; the top ten hold more than 6%. The sample comprised blood. The receptor source for this set is a woman aged 25 to 45 in good health. The CDR3 runs from the conserved cysteine through the conserved F or W. The size of a clone is reported for some rows only, either as once, few or many, or as a class for expanded clones.

TRBV6-1	-	TRBJ2-1	CATVTGTSGRIEQFF
TRBV7-9	-	TRBJ2-1	CASSISGEGLDEQFF
TRBV29-1	-	TRBJ2-2	CSVAILADTGELFF
TRBV20-1	few	TRBJ2-3	CSAVSGRAADTQYF
TRBV20-1	many	TRBJ1-2	CSAATGTGGYGYTF
TRBV5-1	-	TRBJ2-2	CASSISAGGPNTGELFF
TRBV20-1	many	TRBJ2-1	CSATHGQGYNEQFF
TRBV20-1	-	TRBJ2-1	CSAGPGQGYNEQFF
TRBV6-6	-	TRBJ2-6	CASSLTGGASGANVLTF
TRBV20-1	-	TRBJ2-1	CSATPSGSWGGDEQFF
TRBV28	many	TRBJ1-2	CASSSWTGRGYTF
TRBV7-9	few	TRBJ2-7	CASSFQGVGEQYF
TRBV27	-	TRBJ2-7	CASSARDGAYEQYF
TRBV6-5	-	TRBJ1-2	CASTNRDILYGYTF
TRBV7-9	few	TRBJ2-5	CASVRGPGETQYF
TRBV27	-	TRBJ2-2	CASSPLLGQPFTGELFF